The 30 T cell receptor beta chains below were found in one sample sequenced in a study of cytomegalovirus exposure and HLA in healthy donors. The PCR had 60 Vbeta and 13 Jbeta primers. The assay was immunoSEQ multiplex PCR, and TCRdb's table has in-frame clones only and misses some. Recorded for this sample: around 140,000 clones. The sequencing input was PBMCs. The receptor source for this set is a woman in her forties or fifties in good health and CMV-seronegative.

The genes are TRBV9 and TRBJ2-1; TRBD2 aligns across 7 bases. J was trimmed by 9 bases and V by 4 bases; bases with no gene match: 10. The CDR3 loop spans 14 amino acids. The germline gives CDR1 SGDLS, CDR2 YYNGEE. CDR3: CASSFRGGEGEQFF. The CDR3 DNA is TGTGCCAGCAGCTTCCGCGGGGGAGAGGGTGAGCAGTTCTTC.

The V gene is TRBV19, the J gene TRBJ2-7, with 10 bases lining up with TRBD1. The germline CDR1 and CDR2 sequences are LNHDA and SQIVND (reference sequence). The length of the CDR3 is 15 residues. With 5 bases clipped from V and 5 bases from J, the junction kept 9 bases outside the gene matches. The CDR3 is CASSLWTGGKDEQYF. As DNA, the CDR3 is TGTGCCAGTAGTCTTTGGACAGGGGGGAAGGACGAGCAGTACTTC.

The V and J genes are TRBV7-2 and TRBJ2-7, with TRBD1 identical over 9 bases. CDR1 and CDR2 (germline): SGHTA, FQGNSA. This CDR3 contains 13 residues. After removal of 2 bases from V and 6 bases from J, the junction contained 2 bases not matched to a gene. CDR3 in DNA: TGTGCCAGCAGCTTAAACAGGGGGCGCGAGCAGTACTTC. This gives the protein CASSLNRGREQYF.

The chain couples TRBV19 to TRBJ2-3; 11 bases line up with TRBD2. Germline values: CDR1 LNHDA, CDR2 SQIVND (reference sequence). The V gene end was trimmed by 3 bases and the J gene end by 2 bases; junction bases not matched to a gene: 4. The CDR3 totals 16 residues. Here the CDR3 reads CASSMGTSGYTDTQYF. As DNA, the CDR3 is TGTGCCAGTAGTATGGGGACTAGCGGATACACAGATACGCAGTATTTT.

The rearrangement links TRBV4-2 to TRBJ2-1, with TRBD2 matching 9 bases. V lost 5 bases to trimming and J lost 1 base; unmatched junction nucleotides: 9. The CDR3 runs to 17 residues. Germline CDR1 and CDR2: LGHNA and YNFKEQ. CDR3 protein: CASSNFLAGYSYNEQFF. Here the CDR3 DNA reads TGTGCCAGCAGCAACTTTCTAGCGGGGTATTCCTACAATGAGCAGTTCTTC.

The CDR3 bases are TGCGCCAGCAGCCCAAGTCCTACTAGCGGAATATACAATGAGCAGTTCTTC. Protein: CASSPSPTSGIYNEQFF. V usage is TRBV5-1 and J usage is TRBJ2-1; TRBD2 aligns across 8 bases. V gave up 4 bases and J gave up 4 bases; unmatched junction bases: 13. CDR1 and CDR2 from the germline V gene are SGHRS and YFSETQ. The CDR3 runs to 17 residues.

The chain couples TRBV5-6 to TRBJ1-2, with 8 bases fitting TRBD1. CDR1 and CDR2 (germline): SGHDT, YYEEEE. Unmatched junction bases numbered 3, after V lost 3 bases and J lost 5 bases. The CDR3 loop spans 13 amino acids. DNA of the CDR3: TGTGCCAGCAGCTCAGGACAGGGTTATGGCTACACCTTC. It is translated as CASSSGQGYGYTF.

V is TRBV7-2 and J is TRBJ2-5, with 8 bases lining up with TRBD1. The CDR3 is 16 residues long. V lost 4 bases and J lost 5; bases outside the gene matches: 12. The germline CDR1 and CDR2 sequences are SGHTA and FQGNSA. The CDR3 loop is CASSSASVRTGETQYF. CDR3 in DNA: TGTGCCAGCAGCTCTGCTTCCGTTAGGACAGGGGAGACCCAGTACTTC.

J is TRBJ1-2 and V is TRBV27, with TRBD1 matching 10 bases. This CDR3 has 16 residues. Germline-derived CDR1 and CDR2 are MNHEY and SMNVEV (reference sequence). V trimming: 2 bases; J trimming: 4 bases; junction bases outside the gene matches: 7. CDR3 residues: CASSLKWDRGGYGYTF. The CDR3 region has the DNA TGTGCCAGCAGTTTAAAGTGGGACAGGGGTGGCTATGGCTACACCTTC.

The rearrangement joins TRBV19 to TRBJ1-5; D gene unclear. This CDR3 comprises 16 residues. V lost 2 bases and J 0 bases, leaving 11 bases between the germline ends. Germline V gene data show CDR1 as LNHDA and CDR2 as SQIVND (reference sequence). In DNA form, the CDR3 reads TGTGCCAGTAGTATAAGAGGCATGTCTAGCAATCAGCCCCAGCATTTT. Translation gives CASSIRGMSSNQPQHF.

With respect to this clone: Different DNA sequences within this sample yield the same CDR3. The chain joins TRBV19 to TRBJ1-5, with TRBD1 matching over 7 bases. Germline CDR1 reads LNHDA; CDR2 reads SQIVND (reference sequence). The CDR3 contains 15 residues. V dropped 1 base and J dropped 2; count of bases not matched to a gene: 2. The CDR3 protein is CASSIGQGGNQPQHF. The CDR3 nucleotides read TGTGCCAGTAGTATAGGGCAGGGGGGCAATCAGCCCCAGCATTTT.

V and J are TRBV9 and TRBJ2-3; 7 bases map to TRBD1. Germline lookup yields CDR1 SGDLS and CDR2 YYNGEE. The CDR3 is made up of 16 amino acids. The V segment lost 3 bases and the J segment 4 bases; nucleotides outside the gene matches: 11. CDR3 protein: CASSARGTGAADTQYF. CDR3 sequence (DNA): TGTGCCAGCAGCGCCCGTGGAACAGGGGCCGCAGATACGCAGTATTTT.

This sequence joins TRBV18 and TRBJ2-7; 7 bases align to TRBD1. The CDR3 consists of 16 residues. Germline-derived CDR1 and CDR2 are KGHSH and LQKENI. The V segment lost 3 bases and the J segment 2 bases; nucleotides outside the gene matches: 10. The CDR3 sequence: CASSPWTGSSPYEQYF. CDR3 sequence (DNA): TGTGCCAGCTCACCGTGGACAGGATCTAGCCCCTACGAGCAGTACTTC.

The chain is built from TRBV5-1 and TRBJ2-1; 7 bases fit TRBD1. The length of the CDR3 is 16 residues. Germline V gives CDR1 SGHRS, CDR2 YFSETQ. V lost 4 bases and J lost 0; bases outside the gene matches: 7. CDR3 in amino acids: CASSVTGTVSYNEQFF. Here the CDR3 DNA reads TGCGCCAGCAGCGTAACCGGGACAGTCTCCTACAATGAGCAGTTCTTC.

This chain links TRBV10-3 with TRBJ2-7; the D gene is possibly TRBD2 (5 bases). V was pared by 4 bases and J by 5 bases, with 9 bases between. This CDR3 spans 12 amino acids. CDR1 and CDR2 (germline): ENHRY, SYGVKD. The CDR3, as DNA: TGTGCCATCAGTGTCGGGGAGAACGAGCAGTACTTC. Its translation: CAISVGENEQYF.

The chain employs TRBV2 and TRBJ2-1; D is possibly TRBD2 (6 bases). Per the germline V gene, CDR1 is SNHLY and CDR2 is FYNNEI. Trimming stripped 7 bases from V and 3 bases from J, with 13 bases between. The CDR3 contains 14 residues. The CDR3 DNA reads TGTGCCAGCAAACTCGACGGGAGCTACAATGAGCAGTTCTTC. Encoded protein: CASKLDGSYNEQFF.

The V call is TRBV7-2, the J call TRBJ1-2; D uncertain. Germline loops: CDR1 SGHTA, CDR2 FQGNSA. Trimming took 5 bases from V and 4 from J, leaving 17 bases between them. The CDR3 contains 15 residues. CDR3 residues: CASSPFGVQLYGYTF. CDR3 DNA sequence: TGTGCCAGCAGCCCTTTTGGTGTTCAACTCTATGGCTACACCTTC.

The CDR3 here is CASSLKGARTEAFF. In DNA, the CDR3 is TGTGCCAGCAGCTTGAAGGGGGCGAGGACTGAAGCTTTCTTT. J is TRBJ1-1 and V is TRBV5-6; 7 nucleotides align to TRBD1. J gave up 5 bases and V 1 base, and 5 bases lay outside the gene matches. Germline V gives CDR1 SGHDT, CDR2 YYEEEE. The CDR3 extends over 14 amino acids.

The genes are TRBV6-5 and TRBJ1-6; D not certain. V was trimmed by 6 bases and J by 7 bases, leaving 13 bases between them. This CDR3 has 14 amino acids. CDR1 MNHEY and CDR2 SVGAGI come from the germline V gene. The CDR3 loop reads CASRLYSRNSPLHF. CDR3 sequence (DNA): TGTGCCAGCAGACTCTACAGCAGAAATTCACCCCTCCACTTT.

The chain is built from TRBV5-1 and TRBJ2-5; D might be TRBD2 (5 bases). The CDR3 has 15 residues. Trimming shortened V by 5 bases and J by 2 bases, and 16 bases separated the two germline ends. Per germline, CDR1 SGHRS and CDR2 YFSETQ. As DNA, the CDR3 is TGCGCCAGCAGACCAGGATCAGCGGAGCAAGAGACCCAGTACTTC. It yields the protein CASRPGSAEQETQYF.

The CDR3 region is CASTMGQSSEAFF. DNA of the CDR3: TGTGCCAGCACTATGGGGCAGTCAAGTGAAGCTTTCTTT. V usage is TRBV28 and J usage is TRBJ1-1, with D possibly matching TRBD1 (5 bases). The germline V gene has CDR1 MDHEN and CDR2 SYDVKM. This CDR3 region has 13 residues. The V and J ends lost 7 bases and 7 bases respectively, with 16 bases between them. Combining the CDR3 with reference TRBV28 and TRBJ1-1 gives the whole variable domain DVKVTQSSRYLVKRTGEKVFLECVQDMDHENMFWYRQDPGLGLRLIYFSYDVKMKEKGDIPEGYSVSREKKERFSLILESASTNQTSMYLCASTMGQSSEAFFGQGTRLTVV.

The genes are TRBV10-3 and TRBJ2-1; 13 bases are shared with TRBD2. The CDR3 spans 15 residues. After removal of 7 bases from V and 5 bases from J, the junction contained 5 bases not matched to a gene. Germline V lookup: CDR1 ENHRY, CDR2 SYGVKD. The CDR3 coding sequence is TGTGCCATCACTGGACTAGCGGGGGCCCACAATGAGCAGTTCTTC. Translated, it gives CAITGLAGAHNEQFF.

The chain uses TRBV11-3 and TRBJ2-1; D is ambiguous. The CDR3 is 13 amino acids. V was cut by 1 base and J by 7 bases, with 8 bases left in between. Per the germline V gene, CDR1 is SGHNT and CDR2 is YENEEA. The CDR3 spells CASSLAGRNEQFF. For the CDR3, the DNA is TGTGCCAGCAGCTTAGCCGGCAGGAATGAGCAGTTCTTC.

V and J are TRBV6-5 and TRBJ1-2, with no clear D. The CDR3 consists of 12 residues. V lost 6 bases, J lost 8 bases, and 13 bases lay in between. The germline V gene encodes CDR1 MNHEY and CDR2 SVGAGI. The CDR3 sequence is CASSDTIGGYTF. The CDR3 region has the DNA TGTGCCAGCAGCGACACGATTGGAGGCTACACCTTC.

The J gene is TRBJ2-5, the V gene TRBV2; D perhaps matches TRBD2 (5 bases). Germline-derived CDR1 and CDR2 are SNHLY and FYNNEI. Trimming removed 7 bases from V and 3 bases from J, with 12 bases in between. The CDR3 is 13 amino acids. DNA for the CDR3: TGTGCCAGCACTTATGGGAGTGAAGAGACCCAGTACTTC. As protein: CASTYGSEETQYF.

The gene calls are TRBV4-2 and TRBJ2-3; 10 positions agree with TRBD2. V lost 4 bases to trimming and J lost 5 bases; unmatched junction nucleotides: 9. The CDR3 loop spans 16 amino acids. Germline CDR1 is LGHNA and CDR2 is YNFKEQ. The CDR3 is CASSLSRAGGVDTQYF. CDR3 nucleotide sequence: TGTGCCAGCAGCCTGTCCCGAGCGGGGGGGGTAGATACGCAGTATTTT.

This chain joins TRBV6-5 and TRBJ1-4, with D tentatively TRBD1 (5 bases). Per germline, CDR1 MNHEY and CDR2 SVGAGI. CDR3 length equals 14 residues. V was shortened by 5 bases and J by 8 bases, with 15 bases between the two germline ends. CDR3 residues: CASSPGGRTEKLFF. CDR3 bases: TGTGCCAGCAGTCCCGGGGGTAGGACGGAAAAACTGTTTTTT.

The chain joins TRBV30 to TRBJ2-3, with D possibly TRBD1 on 6 matching bases. Trimming removed 4 bases at V and 4 bases at J, with 6 bases between. The CDR3 has 11 residues. CDR1 GTSNPN and CDR2 SVGIG come from the germline V gene (reference sequence). The CDR3 protein is CAWTGADTQYF. DNA for the CDR3: TGTGCCTGGACAGGGGCAGATACGCAGTATTTT.

The chain combines TRBV4-2 with TRBJ2-1, with a weak D call TRBD2 (6 bases). CDR3 length: 17 residues. The V gene lost 1 base and the J gene lost 4 bases, with 17 bases spanning the gap. Germline V gives CDR1 LGHNA, CDR2 YNFKEQ. The CDR3 DNA reads TGTGCCAGCAGCCAAGGTCCGACTAGATCAGGGTACAATGAGCAGTTCTTC. Protein: CASSQGPTRSGYNEQFF.

CDR3 bases: TGTGCCTGGACCTTCGGGACTAGCGACTACACCTACGAGCAGTACTTC. It translates to CAWTFGTSDYTYEQYF. The gene calls are TRBV30 and TRBJ2-7, with 10 positions matching TRBD2. This CDR3 spans 16 amino acids. V gave up 4 bases and J gave up 2 bases; unmatched junction bases: 11. Germline V gives CDR1 GTSNPN, CDR2 SVGIG (reference sequence). Full variable domain (outside the CDR3, taken from reference TRBV30 and TRBJ2-7): SQTIHQWPATLVQPVGSPLSLECTVEGTSNPNLYWYRQAAGRGLQLLFYSVGIGQISSEVPQNLSASRPQDRQFILSSKKLLLSDSGFYLCAWTFGTSDYTYEQYFGPGTRLTVT.